Shown below are 18 T cell receptor beta chains from a single sample sequenced in a study of blood T cell repertoires in COVID-19. Sequencing was performed with immunoSEQ multiplex PCR; in TCRdb, only in-frame clones are kept and a portion is missing. The sample yields around 330,000 clones, approximately 91% seen once. Input material: PBMCs or T cells enriched from blood (not recorded which). These receptor sequences come from a man aged 55 to 70 who had recovered from COVID-19.

The chain is built from TRBV18 and TRBJ2-3, with TRBD2 matching over 8 bases. Looked up from germline, CDR1 is KGHSH and CDR2 is LQKENI. CDR3 length equals 15 residues. Unmatched junction bases numbered 6, after V lost 3 bases and J lost 4 bases. The CDR3 nucleotides are TGTGCCAGCTCACCCCAGACTAGCGTTTCAGATACGCAGTATTTT. Residues: CASSPQTSVSDTQYF.

The chain is built from TRBV7-3 and TRBJ1-1; D is ambiguous. Germline V gives CDR1 SGHTA, CDR2 FQGTGA. Trimming shortened V by 1 base and J by 1 base, and 7 bases separated the two germline ends. The CDR3 has 14 amino acids. Here the CDR3 DNA reads TGTGCCAGCAGCTTAAGACACGGGAACACTGAAGCTTTCTTT. Its protein is CASSLRHGNTEAFF.

This sequence joins TRBV28 and TRBJ1-5; TRBD1 aligns across 7 bases. The CDR3 runs to 13 residues. After removal of 7 bases from V and 0 bases from J, the junction contained 0 bases not matched to a gene. CDR1 and CDR2 (germline): MDHEN, SYDVKM. The CDR3 here is CASTGGSNQPQHF. The CDR3 DNA sequence: TGTGCCAGCACAGGGGGTAGCAATCAGCCCCAGCATTTT.

A note on this clone: One end of the junction does not line up with germline, which may come from a read error. The chain combines TRBV7-2 with TRBJ2-6, with D possibly matching TRBD2 (6 bases). Germline V gene lookup returns CDR1 SGHTA and CDR2 FQGNSA. The CDR3 is 12 amino acids. The CDR3 here is CASSLQGSGPAF. Written as DNA, the CDR3 is TGTGCCAGCAGCTTACAGGGTAGCGGTCCCGCTTTC. Complete variable domain (other parts from reference TRBV7-2 and TRBJ2-6): GAGVSQSPSNKVTEKGKDVELRCDPISGHTALYWYRQSLGQGLEFLIYFQGNSAPDKSGLPSDRFSAERTGGSVSTLTIQRTQQEDSAVYLCASSLQGSGPAFGAGSRLTVL.

This chain links TRBV5-1 with TRBJ2-2; possibly TRBD2 for D (5 bases). Germline assignment: CDR1 SGHRS and CDR2 YFSETQ. The CDR3 spans 15 residues. V dropped 5 bases and J dropped 8 bases, with 19 bases sitting between them. CDR3 region: CASRSGSGPWGELFF. The CDR3 DNA is TGCGCCAGCAGGTCGGGATCGGGCCCCTGGGGGGAGCTGTTTTTT. The variable domain in full, with the rest retrieved from reference TRBV5-1 and TRBJ2-2, is KAGVTQTPRYLIKTRGQQVTLSCSPISGHRSVSWYQQTPGQGLQFLFEYFSETQRNKGNFPGRFSGRQFSNSRSEMNVSTLELGDSALYLCASRSGSGPWGELFFGEGSRLTVL.

On this clone: The same CDR3 is also encoded by other DNA sequences in this sample. This chain connects TRBV6-5 to TRBJ2-7; TRBD1 matches at 7 bases. Germline assignment: CDR1 MNHEY and CDR2 SVGAGI. V shed 4 bases, J shed 0 bases, and the junction held 0 bases outside the gene matches. The CDR3 covers 13 residues. This CDR3 reads CASSWDSSYEQYF. The CDR3 DNA reads TGTGCCAGCAGTTGGGACAGCTCCTACGAGCAGTACTTC.

The chain recombines TRBV7-2 with TRBJ2-1, with TRBD2 as a possible D gene (5 bases). CDR1 SGHTA and CDR2 FQGNSA come from the germline V gene. CDR3 length: 13 residues. Deletions cut 1 base from V and 8 bases from J, with 9 bases between. The chain's CDR3 is CASSLVVGDEQFF. CDR3 in DNA: TGTGCCAGCAGCTTAGTGGTGGGAGATGAGCAGTTCTTC. The full variable domain, rest sourced from reference TRBV7-2 and TRBJ2-1, is GAGVSQSPSNKVTEKGKDVELRCDPISGHTALYWYRQSLGQGLEFLIYFQGNSAPDKSGLPSDRFSAERTGGSVSTLTIQRTQQEDSAVYLCASSLVVGDEQFFGPGTRLTVL.

The chain links TRBV6-5 to TRBJ2-2, with 9 positions matching TRBD2. V lost 4 bases and J lost 6; bases outside the gene matches: 9. This CDR3 has 16 residues. Germline CDR1 reads MNHEY; CDR2 reads SVGAGI. CDR3 nucleotides: TGTGCCAGCAGTTTGGTTCTAGCGGGATGGCCCGGGGAGCTGTTTTTT. This encodes CASSLVLAGWPGELFF.

The chain combines TRBV9 with TRBJ2-4; TRBD2 might be the D (5 bases). Germline V gene lookup returns CDR1 SGDLS and CDR2 YYNGEE. This CDR3 is built from 15 residues. Trimming removed 4 bases at V and 8 bases at J, with 19 bases between. The CDR3 coding sequence is TGTGCCAGCAGCCCCCGGGGTGGGATCCCCCACATTCAGTACTTC. Translation: CASSPRGGIPHIQYF.

This clone was seen a few times. The chain is built from TRBV12-3 or TRBV12-4 and TRBJ1-5, with 8 bases lining up with TRBD1. Germline trimming cut 5 bases from V and 5 bases from J; bases unmatched to any gene: 2. CDR3 length: 13 residues. CDR3 loop: CASSIQGDQPQHF. The CDR3 DNA reads as TGTGCCAGCAGTATACAGGGGGATCAGCCCCAGCATTTT.

The chain couples TRBV18 to TRBJ1-4; possible D gene TRBD1, 6 bases. Trimming stripped 3 bases from V and 7 bases from J, with 15 bases between. This CDR3 region has 15 residues. In germline, CDR1 is KGHSH, CDR2 LQKENI. CDR3 in DNA: TGTGCCAGCTCACCCGACCTAGGGGGAACTGAAAAACTGTTTTTT. Protein sequence: CASSPDLGGTEKLFF. The full variable domain, rest sourced from reference TRBV18 and TRBJ1-4, is NAGVMQNPRHLVRRRGQEARLRCSPMKGHSHVYWYRQLPEEGLKFMVYLQKENIIDESGMPKERFSAEFPKEGPSILRIQQVVRGDSAAYFCASSPDLGGTEKLFFGSGTQLSVL.

The chain links TRBV7-3 to TRBJ2-2; TRBD2 agrees at 11 bases. The CDR3 runs to 15 residues. Germline V lookup: CDR1 SGHTA, CDR2 FQGTGA. Trimming cost V 4 bases and J 7 bases; bases outside gene matches: 5. DNA for the CDR3: TGTGCCAGCAGCTCCGGGACTAGCGGTATCGGGGAGCTGTTTTTT. The encoded protein is CASSSGTSGIGELFF.

The chain recombines TRBV28 with TRBJ2-3; 9 positions match TRBD2. This CDR3 region has 13 residues. Trimming took 7 bases from V and 4 from J; bases not matched to a gene: 3. CDR1 is MDHEN, CDR2 SYDVKM, per germline. The CDR3 spells CASMLAGADTQYF. DNA for the CDR3: TGTGCCAGCATGTTAGCGGGAGCAGATACGCAGTATTTT.

The V gene is TRBV5-1, the J gene TRBJ2-3, with D possibly being TRBD2 (6 bases). The CDR3 is made up of 14 amino acids. V dropped 4 bases and J dropped 4 bases, with 13 bases sitting between them. The germline V gene has CDR1 SGHRS and CDR2 YFSETQ. CDR3 sequence reads: CASSARLGSDTQYF. CDR3 coding DNA: TGCGCCAGCAGCGCCCGACTAGGGTCAGATACGCAGTATTTT.

The rearrangement links TRBV29-1 to TRBJ2-7, with D unclear. Trimming removed 5 bases at V and 3 bases at J, with 11 bases between. CDR3 length equals 12 residues. The germline gives CDR1 SQVTM, CDR2 ANQGSEA. In DNA form, the CDR3 reads TGCAGCGTTCTCCCACTGAGCTACGAGCAGTACTTC. It yields the protein CSVLPLSYEQYF.

The CDR3 loop reads CASSLDISGSYAEQYF. CDR3 coding DNA: TGTGCCAGCAGCTTGGATATTAGCGGGAGCTATGCGGAGCAGTACTTC. The chain combines TRBV5-6 with TRBJ2-7; 9 bases are shared with TRBD2. The CDR3 is 16 amino acids. The ends lost 0 bases at V and 7 bases at J; junction bases unmatched: 11. The germline V gene encodes CDR1 SGHDT and CDR2 YYEEEE. Complete variable domain (other parts from reference TRBV5-6 and TRBJ2-7): DAGVTQSPTHLIKTRGQQVTLRCSPKSGHDTVSWYQQALGQGPQFIFQYYEEEERQRGNFPDRFSGHQFPNYSSELNVNALLLGDSALYLCASSLDISGSYAEQYFGPGTRLTVT.

The CDR3 DNA reads TGTGCCAGTAGTATAGGAGCCCTTGGCGGGAGTTACAATGAGCAGTTCTTC. Translation gives CASSIGALGGSYNEQFF. This sequence joins TRBV19 and TRBJ2-1, with TRBD2 matching 7 bases. The CDR3 runs 17 residues. Per germline, CDR1 LNHDA and CDR2 SQIVND (reference sequence). V lost 1 base, J lost 4 bases, and 10 bases stayed unmatched.

This clone was detected only once. The chain couples TRBV7-9 to TRBJ1-4, with 9 bases that match TRBD1. CDR3 length equals 14 residues. J lost 8 bases, V lost 3 bases, and 4 bases had no gene match. Germline V gives CDR1 SEHNR, CDR2 FQNEAQ (reference sequence). In nucleotides, the CDR3 is TGTGCCAGCAGCTTGGACAGGGGTAGCGAAAAACTGTTTTTT. It yields the protein CASSLDRGSEKLFF.